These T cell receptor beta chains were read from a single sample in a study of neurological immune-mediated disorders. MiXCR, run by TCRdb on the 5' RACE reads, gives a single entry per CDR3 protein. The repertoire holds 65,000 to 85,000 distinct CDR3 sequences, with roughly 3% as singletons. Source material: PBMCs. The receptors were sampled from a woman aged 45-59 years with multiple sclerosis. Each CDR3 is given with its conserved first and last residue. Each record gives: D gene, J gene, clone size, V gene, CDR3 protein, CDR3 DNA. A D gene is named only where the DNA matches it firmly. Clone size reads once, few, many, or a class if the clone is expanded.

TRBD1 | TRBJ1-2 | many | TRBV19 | CASRTDRGSGYTF | TGTGCCAGTAGAACGGACAGGGGCTCTGGCTACACCTTC
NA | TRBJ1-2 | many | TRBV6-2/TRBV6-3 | CASSYSDGRANYGYTF | TGTGCCAGCAGTTACTCGGACGGCAGAGCTAACTATGGCTACACCTTC
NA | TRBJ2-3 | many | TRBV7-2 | CASSTVGSLADTQYF | TGTGCCAGCAGCACGGTGGGGAGCCTCGCAGATACGCAGTATTTT
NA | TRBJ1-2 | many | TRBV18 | CASSPGGGNYGYTF | TGTGCCAGCTCTCCCGGAGGGGGAAACTATGGCTACACCTTC
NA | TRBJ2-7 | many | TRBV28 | CASRGLRGNYEQYF | TGTGCCAGCAGGGGACTGCGAGGGAACTACGAGCAGTACTTC
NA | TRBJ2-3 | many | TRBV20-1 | CSASGSPDTQYF | TGCAGTGCTAGCGGATCCCCAGATACGCAGTATTTT
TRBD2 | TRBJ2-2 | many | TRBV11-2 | CASQVASGSSGELFF | TGTGCCAGCCAGGTGGCTAGCGGGAGCTCCGGGGAGCTGTTTTTT
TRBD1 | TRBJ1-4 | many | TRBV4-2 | CASSQSQGAVANEKLFF | TGTGCCAGCAGCCAATCCCAGGGGGCGGTAGCTAATGAAAAACTGTTTTTT
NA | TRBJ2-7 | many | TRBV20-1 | CSARSPPGQGVLSEQYF | TGCAGTGCTAGATCGCCCCCCGGGCAGGGAGTTTTAAGCGAGCAGTACTTC
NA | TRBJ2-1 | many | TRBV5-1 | CASKKEVTNEQFF | TGCGCCAGCAAAAAAGAGGTGACGAATGAGCAGTTCTTC
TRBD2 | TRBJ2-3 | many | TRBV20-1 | CSARDGTSGKGTDTQYF | TGCAGTGCTAGAGATGGCACTAGCGGGAAGGGCACAGATACGCAGTATTTT
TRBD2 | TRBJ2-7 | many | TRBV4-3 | CASSPGIGLAFYEQYF | TGCGCCAGCAGCCCTGGAATCGGACTAGCGTTCTACGAGCAGTACTTC
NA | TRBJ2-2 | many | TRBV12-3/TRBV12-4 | CASSSAGGSGELFF | TGTGCCAGCAGTTCGGCCGGGGGATCCGGGGAGCTGTTTTTT
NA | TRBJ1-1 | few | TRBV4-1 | CASSQGDTEAFF | TGCGCCAGCAGCCAAGGGGACACTGAAGCTTTCTTT
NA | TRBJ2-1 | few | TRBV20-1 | CSARDPRAGQWFF | TGCAGTGCTAGAGACCCACGAGCGGGCCAATGGTTCTTC
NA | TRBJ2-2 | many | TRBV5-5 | CASSSDRFRTGELFF | TGTGCCAGCAGCTCGGACCGCTTCCGTACCGGGGAGCTGTTTTTT
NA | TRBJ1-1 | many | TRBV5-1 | CASSFGGDTEAFF | TGCGCCAGCAGCTTTGGGGGGGACACTGAAGCTTTCTTT
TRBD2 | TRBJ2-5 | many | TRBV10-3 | CAISETSGRGGQETQYF | TGTGCCATCAGTGAGACTAGCGGGAGAGGGGGACAAGAGACCCAGTACTTC
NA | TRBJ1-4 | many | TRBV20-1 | CSARDQLEKLFF | TGCAGTGCTAGAGATCAGCTTGAAAAACTGTTTTTT
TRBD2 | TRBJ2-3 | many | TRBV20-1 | CSAEHPGGGYTDTQYF | TGCAGTGCCGAGCATCCTGGCGGGGGATACACAGATACGCAGTATTTT
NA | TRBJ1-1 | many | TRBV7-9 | CASSLATEAFF | TGTGCCAGCAGCTTAGCCACTGAAGCTTTCTTT
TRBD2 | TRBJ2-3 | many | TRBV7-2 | CASSLGLAGGNADTQYF | TGTGCCAGCAGCTTGGGACTAGCGGGGGGGAACGCAGATACGCAGTATTTT
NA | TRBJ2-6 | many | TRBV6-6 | CASIPIQVTGANVLTF | TGTGCCAGCATTCCAATCCAGGTCACTGGGGCCAACGTCCTGACTTTC
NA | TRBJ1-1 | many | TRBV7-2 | CASSFGGLNTEAFF | TGTGCCAGCAGCTTCGGGGGACTGAACACTGAAGCTTTCTTT
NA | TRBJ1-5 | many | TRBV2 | CASRRDVNSNQPQHF | TGTGCCAGCAGGAGGGACGTTAATAGCAATCAGCCCCAGCATTTT
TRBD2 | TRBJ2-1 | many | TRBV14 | CASSPLLAGYHNEQFF | TGTGCCAGCAGCCCGTTACTAGCGGGATACCACAATGAGCAGTTCTTC
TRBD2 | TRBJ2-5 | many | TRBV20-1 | CSARQRGFQETQYF | TGCAGTGCTAGACAGCGGGGGTTCCAAGAGACCCAGTACTTC
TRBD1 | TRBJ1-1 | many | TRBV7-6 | CASSYQGGPEAFF | TGTGCCAGCAGCTACCAGGGGGGTCCTGAAGCTTTCTTT
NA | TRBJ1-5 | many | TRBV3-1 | CASSLGTSLSQPQHF | TGTGCCAGCAGCCTCGGGACATCCCTATCTCAGCCCCAGCATTTT
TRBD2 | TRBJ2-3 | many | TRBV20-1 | CSARDLAGGEHTQYF | TGCAGTGCTAGAGATCTAGCGGGGGGGGAGCATACGCAGTATTTT
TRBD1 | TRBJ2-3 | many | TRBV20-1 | CSARAVGTGSSDTQYF | TGCAGTGCTAGGGCAGTTGGGACAGGGTCTTCAGATACGCAGTATTTT